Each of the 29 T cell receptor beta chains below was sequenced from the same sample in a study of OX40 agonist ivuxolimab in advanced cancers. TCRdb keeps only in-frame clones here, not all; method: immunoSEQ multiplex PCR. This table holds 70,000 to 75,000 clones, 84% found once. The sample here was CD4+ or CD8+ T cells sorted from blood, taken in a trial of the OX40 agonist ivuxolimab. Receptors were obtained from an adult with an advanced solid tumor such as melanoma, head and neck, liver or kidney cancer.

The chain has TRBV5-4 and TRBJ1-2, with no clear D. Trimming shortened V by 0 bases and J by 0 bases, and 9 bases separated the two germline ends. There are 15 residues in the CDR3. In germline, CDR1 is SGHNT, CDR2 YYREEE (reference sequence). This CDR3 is CASSLEVTPNYGYTF. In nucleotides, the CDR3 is TGTGCCAGCAGCTTGGAGGTCACCCCTAACTATGGCTACACCTTC.

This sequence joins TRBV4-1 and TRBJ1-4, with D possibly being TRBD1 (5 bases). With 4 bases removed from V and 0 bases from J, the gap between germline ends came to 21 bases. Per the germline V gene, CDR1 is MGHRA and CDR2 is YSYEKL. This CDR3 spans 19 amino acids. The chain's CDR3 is CASSPRKHAAGATNEKLFF. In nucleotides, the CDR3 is TGCGCCAGCAGCCCCAGAAAGCACGCCGCGGGGGCAACTAATGAAAAACTGTTTTTT.

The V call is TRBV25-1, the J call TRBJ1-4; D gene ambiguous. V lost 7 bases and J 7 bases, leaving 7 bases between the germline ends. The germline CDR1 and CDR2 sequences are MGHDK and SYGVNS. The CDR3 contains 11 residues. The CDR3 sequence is CASTWGEKLFF. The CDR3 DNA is TGTGCCAGCACATGGGGTGAAAAACTGTTTTTT.

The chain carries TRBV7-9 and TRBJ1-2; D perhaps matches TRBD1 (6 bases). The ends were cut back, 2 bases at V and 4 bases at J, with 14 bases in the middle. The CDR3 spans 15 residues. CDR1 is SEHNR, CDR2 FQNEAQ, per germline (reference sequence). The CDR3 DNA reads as TGTGCCAGCAGCTTAAACACGGACAGCTTCTATGGCTACACCTTC. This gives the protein CASSLNTDSFYGYTF.

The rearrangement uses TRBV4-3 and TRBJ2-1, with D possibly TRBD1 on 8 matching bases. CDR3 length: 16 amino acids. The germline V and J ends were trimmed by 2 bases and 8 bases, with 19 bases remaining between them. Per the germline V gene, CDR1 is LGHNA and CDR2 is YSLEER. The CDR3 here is CASSQIDRGGWHEQFF. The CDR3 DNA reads TGCGCCAGCAGCCAAATTGACAGGGGAGGGTGGCATGAGCAGTTCTTC.

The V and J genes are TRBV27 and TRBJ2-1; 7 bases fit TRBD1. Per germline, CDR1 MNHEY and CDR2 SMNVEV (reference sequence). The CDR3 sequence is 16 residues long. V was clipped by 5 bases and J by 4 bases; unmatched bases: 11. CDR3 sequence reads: CASSPLGQVAYNEQFF. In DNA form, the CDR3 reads TGTGCCAGCAGTCCTCTCGGACAGGTGGCTTACAATGAGCAGTTCTTC.

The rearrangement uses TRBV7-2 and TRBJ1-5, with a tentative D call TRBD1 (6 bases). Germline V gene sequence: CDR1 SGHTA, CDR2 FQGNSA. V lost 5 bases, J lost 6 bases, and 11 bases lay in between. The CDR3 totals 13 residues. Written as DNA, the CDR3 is TGTGCCAGCAGCGACTCAGGGGTTCAGCCCCAGCATTTT. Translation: CASSDSGVQPQHF. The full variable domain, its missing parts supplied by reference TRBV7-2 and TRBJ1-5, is GAGVSQSPSNKVTEKGKDVELRCDPISGHTALYWYRQSLGQGLEFLIYFQGNSAPDKSGLPSDRFSAERTGGSVSTLTIQRTQQEDSAVYLCASSDSGVQPQHFGDGTRLSIL.

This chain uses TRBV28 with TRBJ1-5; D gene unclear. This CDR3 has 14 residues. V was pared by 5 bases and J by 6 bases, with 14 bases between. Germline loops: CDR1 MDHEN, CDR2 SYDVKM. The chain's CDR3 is CASSPADPLQPQHF. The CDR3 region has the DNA TGTGCCAGCAGTCCCGCCGACCCGCTTCAGCCCCAGCATTTT.

The chain's CDR3 is CASSRGRTSETQYF. CDR3 sequence (DNA): TGTGCCAGCAGCAGGGGCCGGACAAGCGAGACCCAGTACTTC. The V and J genes are TRBV11-2 and TRBJ2-5; TRBD1 might be the D (5 bases). The germline V and J ends were trimmed by 5 bases and 5 bases, with 15 bases remaining between them. Germline V CDR1 and CDR2: SGHAT, FQNNGV. CDR3 size: 14 residues.

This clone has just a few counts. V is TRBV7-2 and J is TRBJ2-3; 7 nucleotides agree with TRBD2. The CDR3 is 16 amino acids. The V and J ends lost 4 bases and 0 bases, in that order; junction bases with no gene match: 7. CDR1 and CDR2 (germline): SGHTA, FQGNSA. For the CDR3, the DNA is TGTGCCAGCAGCTGGCGGGCGGGGGAGAGCACAGATACGCAGTATTTT. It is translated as CASSWRAGESTDTQYF.

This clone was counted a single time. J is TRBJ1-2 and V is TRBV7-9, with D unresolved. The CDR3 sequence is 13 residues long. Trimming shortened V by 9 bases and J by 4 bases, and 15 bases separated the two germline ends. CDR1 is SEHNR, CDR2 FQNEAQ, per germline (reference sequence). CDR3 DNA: TGTGCCAGTTACGAGGGAACCATCTATGGCTACACCTTC. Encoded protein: CASYEGTIYGYTF.

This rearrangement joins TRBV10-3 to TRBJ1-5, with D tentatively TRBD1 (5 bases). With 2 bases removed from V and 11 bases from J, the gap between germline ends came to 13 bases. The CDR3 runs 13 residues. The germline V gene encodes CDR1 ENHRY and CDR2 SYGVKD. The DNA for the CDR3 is TGTGCCATCAGTGAGGGGGCAGGGCTGGCCCAGCATTTT. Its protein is CAISEGAGLAQHF.

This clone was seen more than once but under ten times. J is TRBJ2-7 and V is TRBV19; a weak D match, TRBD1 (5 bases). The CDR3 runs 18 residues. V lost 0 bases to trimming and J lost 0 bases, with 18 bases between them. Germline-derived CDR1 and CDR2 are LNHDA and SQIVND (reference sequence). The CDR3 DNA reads TGTGCCAGTAGTATAGATCTACCCCGGACACGTAGCTCCTACGAGCAGTACTTC. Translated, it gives CASSIDLPRTRSSYEQYF.

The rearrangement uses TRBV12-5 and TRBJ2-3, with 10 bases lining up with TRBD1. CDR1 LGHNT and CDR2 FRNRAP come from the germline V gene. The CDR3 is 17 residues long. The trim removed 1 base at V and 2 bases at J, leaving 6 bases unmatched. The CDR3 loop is CASGLGTTGGVTDTQYF. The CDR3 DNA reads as TGTGCTAGTGGTTTGGGGACGACAGGGGGCGTCACAGATACGCAGTATTTT.

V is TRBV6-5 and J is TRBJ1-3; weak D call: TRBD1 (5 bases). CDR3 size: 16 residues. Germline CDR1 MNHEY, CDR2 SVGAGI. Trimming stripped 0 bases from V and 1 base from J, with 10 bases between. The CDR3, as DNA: TGTGCCAGCAGTTACTCGGGGGGTTGGTCTGGAAACACCATATATTTT. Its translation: CASSYSGGWSGNTIYF.

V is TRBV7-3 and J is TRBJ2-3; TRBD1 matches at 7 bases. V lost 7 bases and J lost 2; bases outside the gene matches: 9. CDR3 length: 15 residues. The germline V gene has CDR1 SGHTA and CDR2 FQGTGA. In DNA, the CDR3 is TGTGCCAGCAAAGGGGGCATACCCCTCACAGATACGCAGTATTTT. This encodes CASKGGIPLTDTQYF.

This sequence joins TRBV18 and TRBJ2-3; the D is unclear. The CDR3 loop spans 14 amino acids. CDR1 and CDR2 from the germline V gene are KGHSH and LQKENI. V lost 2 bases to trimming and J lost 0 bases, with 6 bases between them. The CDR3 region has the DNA TGTGCCAGCTCACCAGTAGGGAGCACAGATACGCAGTATTTT. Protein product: CASSPVGSTDTQYF.

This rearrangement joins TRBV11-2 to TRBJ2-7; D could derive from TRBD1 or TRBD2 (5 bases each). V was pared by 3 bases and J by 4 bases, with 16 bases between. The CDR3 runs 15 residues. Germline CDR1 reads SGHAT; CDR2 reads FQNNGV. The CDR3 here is CASSLGPRQNYEQYF. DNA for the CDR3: TGTGCCAGCAGCTTGGGACCGAGACAGAATTACGAGCAGTACTTC.

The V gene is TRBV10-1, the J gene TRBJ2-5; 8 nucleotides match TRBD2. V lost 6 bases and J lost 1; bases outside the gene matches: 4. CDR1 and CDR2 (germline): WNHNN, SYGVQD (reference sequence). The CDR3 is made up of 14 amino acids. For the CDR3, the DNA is TGCGCCAGCAGCCCCGGGGGGGCCCAAGAGACCCAGTACTTC. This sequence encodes CASSPGGAQETQYF.

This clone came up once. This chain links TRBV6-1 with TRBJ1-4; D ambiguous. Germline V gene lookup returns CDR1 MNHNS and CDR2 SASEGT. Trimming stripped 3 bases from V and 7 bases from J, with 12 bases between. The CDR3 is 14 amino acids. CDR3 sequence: CASSDLKSGEKLFF. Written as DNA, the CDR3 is TGTGCCAGCAGTGATCTTAAAAGTGGTGAAAAACTGTTTTTT.

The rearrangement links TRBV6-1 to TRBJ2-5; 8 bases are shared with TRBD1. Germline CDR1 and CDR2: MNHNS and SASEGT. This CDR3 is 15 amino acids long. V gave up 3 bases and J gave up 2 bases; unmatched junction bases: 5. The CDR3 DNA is TGTGCCAGCAGTGAGCAGGGGGCGCGGCAAGAGACCCAGTACTTC. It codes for CASSEQGARQETQYF.

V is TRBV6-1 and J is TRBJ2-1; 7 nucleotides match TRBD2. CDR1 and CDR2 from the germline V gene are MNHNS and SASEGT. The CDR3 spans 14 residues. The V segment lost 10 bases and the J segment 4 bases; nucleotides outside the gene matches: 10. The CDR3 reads CATSSGRGYNEQFF. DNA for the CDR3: TGTGCCACAAGTTCAGGGAGGGGATACAATGAGCAGTTCTTC.

This CDR3 is CASSEEGDTQYF. The CDR3 nucleotides are TGTGCCAGCAGTGAGGAGGGGGATACGCAGTATTTT. This chain joins TRBV2 and TRBJ2-3; TRBD2 is a possible D gene (6 bases). Deletions cut 3 bases from V and 6 bases from J, with 7 bases between. Per the germline V gene, CDR1 is SNHLY and CDR2 is FYNNEI. The CDR3 sequence is 12 residues long.

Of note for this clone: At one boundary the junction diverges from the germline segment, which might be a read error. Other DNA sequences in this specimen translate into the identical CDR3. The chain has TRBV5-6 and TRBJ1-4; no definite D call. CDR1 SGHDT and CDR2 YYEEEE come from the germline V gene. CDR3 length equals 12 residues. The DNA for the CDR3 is TGTGCCAGCAGCCTTACAGACGAAAAGCTGTTTTTT. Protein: CASSLTDEKLFF.

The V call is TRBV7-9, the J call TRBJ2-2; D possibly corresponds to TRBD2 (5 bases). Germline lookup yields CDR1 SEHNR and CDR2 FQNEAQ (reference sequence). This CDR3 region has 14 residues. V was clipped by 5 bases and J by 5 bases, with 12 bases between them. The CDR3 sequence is CASSVPWETGELFF. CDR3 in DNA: TGTGCCAGCAGCGTGCCCTGGGAGACCGGGGAGCTGTTTTTT.

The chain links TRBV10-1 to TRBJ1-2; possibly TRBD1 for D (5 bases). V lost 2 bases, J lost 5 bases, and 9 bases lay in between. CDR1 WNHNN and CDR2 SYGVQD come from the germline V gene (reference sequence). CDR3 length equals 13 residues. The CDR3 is CASSEQQEYGYTF. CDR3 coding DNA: TGCGCCAGCAGTGAGCAACAGGAGTATGGCTACACCTTC.

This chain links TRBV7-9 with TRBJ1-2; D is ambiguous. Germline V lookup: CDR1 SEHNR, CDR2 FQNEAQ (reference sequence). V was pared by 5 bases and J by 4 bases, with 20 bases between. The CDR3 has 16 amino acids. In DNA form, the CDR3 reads TGTGCCAGCAGCCCGAGACACGGCGCTTCTACCTATGGCTACACCTTC. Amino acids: CASSPRHGASTYGYTF. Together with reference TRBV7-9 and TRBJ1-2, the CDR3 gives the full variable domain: DTGVSQNPRHKITKRGQNVTFRCDPISEHNRLYWYRQTLGQGPEFLTYFQNEAQLEKSRLLSDRFSAERPKGSFSTLEIQRTEQGDSAMYLCASSPRHGASTYGYTFGSGTRLTVV.

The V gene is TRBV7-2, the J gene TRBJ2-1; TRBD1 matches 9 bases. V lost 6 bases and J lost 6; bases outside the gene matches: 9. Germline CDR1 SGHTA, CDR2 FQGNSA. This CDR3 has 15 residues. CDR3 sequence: CASSLGTGMGNEQFF. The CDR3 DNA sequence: TGTGCCAGCAGTCTAGGGACAGGGATGGGCAATGAGCAGTTCTTC.

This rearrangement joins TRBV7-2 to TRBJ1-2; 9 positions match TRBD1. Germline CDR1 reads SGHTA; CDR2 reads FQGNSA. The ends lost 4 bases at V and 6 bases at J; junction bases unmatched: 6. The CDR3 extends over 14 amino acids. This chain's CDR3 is CASSSRDRGDGYTF. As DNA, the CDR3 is TGTGCCAGCAGCTCCCGCGACAGGGGGGATGGCTACACCTTC.